This TCR beta chain stems from a study of CD8 T cells in ankylosing spondylitis. On this clonotype itself: Just one base apart from a much larger clone, this may be a read error.

The CDR3 length is 17 residues. CDR1 is SEHNR, CDR2 FQNEAQ, per germline (reference sequence). The germline V and J ends were trimmed by 4 bases and 6 bases, with 24 bases remaining between them. TCRdb reprocessed the 5' RACE reads via MiXCR and lists one record per CDR3 protein. The data hold roughly 220,000 distinct CDR3 sequences, with 8% to 11% observed a single time. Sequencing was done on a sample of blood, either unsorted or a sorted T cell fraction (not recorded which). The V and J genes are TRBV7-9 and TRBJ1-2, with D unresolved. The clonotype comes from a male donor with ankylosing spondylitis or in good health (not recorded which). CDR3 sequence: CASSSLRDLPTTHGYTF. CDR3 sequence (DNA): TGTGCCAGCAGCTCCTTACGAGATCTACCGACGACTCATGGCTACACCTTC.